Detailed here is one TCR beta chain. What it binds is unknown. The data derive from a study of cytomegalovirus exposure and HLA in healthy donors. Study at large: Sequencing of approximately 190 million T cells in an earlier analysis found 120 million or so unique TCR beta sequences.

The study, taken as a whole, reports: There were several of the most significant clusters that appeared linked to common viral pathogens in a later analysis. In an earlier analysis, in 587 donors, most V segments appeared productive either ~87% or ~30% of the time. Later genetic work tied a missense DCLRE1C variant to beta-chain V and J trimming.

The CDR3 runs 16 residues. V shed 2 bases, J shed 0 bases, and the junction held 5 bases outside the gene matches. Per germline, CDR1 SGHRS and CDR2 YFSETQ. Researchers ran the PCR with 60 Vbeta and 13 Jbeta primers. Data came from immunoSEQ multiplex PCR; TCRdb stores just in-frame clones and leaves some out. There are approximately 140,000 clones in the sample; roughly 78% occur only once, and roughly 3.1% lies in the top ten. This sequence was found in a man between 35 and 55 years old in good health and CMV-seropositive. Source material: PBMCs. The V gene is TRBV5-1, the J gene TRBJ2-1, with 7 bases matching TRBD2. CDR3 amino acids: CASSFLAGSSYNEQFF. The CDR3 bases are TGCGCCAGCAGCTTCTTAGCGGGTAGCTCCTACAATGAGCAGTTCTTC.